A single sample is the source of the 25 T cell receptor beta chains below, sequenced in a study of Tregs in tolerant kidney transplant recipients. Repertoires were generated with immunoSEQ multiplex PCR, while TCRdb's copy carries only in-frame clones and drops some. This repertoire shows roughly 20,000 clones, roughly 80% found once; its top ten account for 20% to 30%. The nonmyeloablative bone marrow transplants came from related graft donors, with transient mixed chimerism. The material was CD8+ T cells from blood (PBMCs), obtained 6 months after the transplant. The receptors come from a human patient who received a combined kidney and bone marrow transplant. Some T cells could come from the graft donor.

The V call is TRBV4-1, the J call TRBJ2-5, with 8 nucleotides matching TRBD1. Germline CDR1 is MGHRA and CDR2 is YSYEKL. The V segment lost 3 bases and the J segment 2 bases; nucleotides outside the gene matches: 2. The CDR3 totals 14 residues. The CDR3 loop is CASSQRTGQETQYF. The CDR3, as DNA: TGCGCCAGCAGCCAGAGGACAGGGCAAGAGACCCAGTACTTC.

This clone was recorded only once. Within the sample, other DNA sequences also encode this same CDR3. The J gene is TRBJ2-7, the V gene TRBV11-2; D unclear. Germline V gene data show CDR1 as SGHAT and CDR2 as FQNNGV. V lost 3 bases to trimming and J lost 3 bases, with 9 bases between them. There are 13 residues in the CDR3. CDR3 loop: CASSFDFSYEQYF. In DNA, the CDR3 is TGTGCCAGCAGCTTTGACTTCAGCTACGAGCAGTACTTC.

This clone has just one count. This chain joins TRBV19 and TRBJ2-2; a possible D gene is TRBD2 (6 bases). The CDR3 loop spans 14 amino acids. V dropped 6 bases and J dropped 7 bases, with 15 bases sitting between them. Germline V gene sequence: CDR1 LNHDA, CDR2 SQIVND (reference sequence). The CDR3 DNA reads as TGTGCCAGTAGGAGGCAGGGAGGCGGCGGGGAGCTGTTTTTT. Its translation: CASRRQGGGGELFF.

This clone was seen once. This rearrangement joins TRBV15 to TRBJ2-7, with D possibly matching TRBD2 (6 bases). This CDR3 region has 15 residues. The V end was cut by 5 bases, the J end by 1 base, with 15 bases between. Germline V gene data show CDR1 as LNHNV and CDR2 as YYDKDF (reference sequence). The CDR3 nucleotides read TGTGCCACCAGCTCCCGGAGGGCCAGTTCCTACGAGCAGTACTTC. It encodes CATSSRRASSYEQYF.

The V and J genes are TRBV5-1 and TRBJ2-5; D possibly corresponds to TRBD1 (6 bases). The germline gives CDR1 SGHRS, CDR2 YFSETQ. V was cut by 3 bases and J by 2 bases, with 20 bases left in between. This CDR3 comprises 17 residues. The CDR3 spells CASSSRGTGPLQETQYF. The DNA for the CDR3 is TGCGCCAGCAGCTCCAGGGGAACCGGGCCCCTGCAAGAGACCCAGTACTTC.

The chain joins TRBV15 to TRBJ1-4, with D possibly being TRBD1 (5 bases). The germline gives CDR1 LNHNV, CDR2 YYDKDF (reference sequence). This CDR3 has 14 amino acids. V lost 0 bases and J 6 bases, leaving 8 bases between the germline ends. CDR3 coding DNA: TGTGCCACCAGCAGAGACAGGGCATATGAAAAACTGTTTTTT. As protein: CATSRDRAYEKLFF.

This rearrangement joins TRBV2 to TRBJ2-7; 10 bases fit TRBD2. CDR3 size: 16 residues. Germline assignment: CDR1 SNHLY and CDR2 FYNNEI. V dropped 6 bases and J dropped 7; count of bases not matched to a gene: 15. The CDR3 nucleotides are TGTGCCAGCAGGGAAACTAGCGGGGAGTCTTTCGTGGAGCAGTACTTC. Protein product: CASRETSGESFVEQYF.

The chain employs TRBV12-5 and TRBJ2-7; no reliable D call. The CDR3 is 13 residues long. The V and J ends lost 2 bases and 0 bases respectively, with 5 bases between them. Germline CDR1 reads LGHNT; CDR2 reads FRNRAP. In DNA form, the CDR3 reads TGTGCTAGTGGTTTGTACAGCTCCTACGAGCAGTACTTC. This gives the protein CASGLYSSYEQYF.

This chain joins TRBV7-8 and TRBJ2-7, with TRBD2 matching over 10 bases. CDR1 is SGHVS and CDR2 is FQNEAQ in the germline V gene. The V and J ends lost 0 bases and 1 base, in that order; junction bases with no gene match: 6. The CDR3 is 17 residues long. The DNA for the CDR3 is TGTGCCAGCAGCTTAGCGCTTCGGACTAGCGGATCCTACGAGCAGTACTTC. Translating it yields CASSLALRTSGSYEQYF.

The V call is TRBV5-6, the J call TRBJ2-5; D is perhaps TRBD2 (6 bases). The length of the CDR3 is 13 residues. The V and J ends lost 0 bases and 4 bases respectively, with 7 bases between them. Germline V gives CDR1 SGHDT, CDR2 YYEEEE. The chain's CDR3 is CASSLGGGETQYF. CDR3 in DNA: TGTGCCAGCAGCTTGGGGGGAGGAGAGACCCAGTACTTC. The whole variable domain, filled in from reference TRBV5-6 and TRBJ2-5, reads DAGVTQSPTHLIKTRGQQVTLRCSPKSGHDTVSWYQQALGQGPQFIFQYYEEEERQRGNFPDRFSGHQFPNYSSELNVNALLLGDSALYLCASSLGGGETQYFGPGTRLLVL.

V and J are TRBV13 and TRBJ2-7; D not resolved. Germline-derived CDR1 and CDR2 are PRHDT and FYEKMQ (reference sequence). V lost 5 bases to trimming and J lost 6 bases, with 17 bases between them. This CDR3 has 14 amino acids. In DNA, the CDR3 is TGTGCCAGCAGCCCCGGGTCCCTAGGTACCGAGCAGTACTTC. Its protein product is CASSPGSLGTEQYF.

This clone is a singleton in its sample. The chain uses TRBV10-2 and TRBJ1-2; D unresolved. Germline CDR1 reads WSHSY; CDR2 reads SAAADI. The V end lost 2 bases, the J end lost 7 bases, and 14 bases lay between the germline ends. The CDR3 extends over 14 amino acids. In DNA form, the CDR3 reads TGCGCCAGCAGTGAGGGCGGGATGTGGGCTGGCTACACCTTC. It encodes CASSEGGMWAGYTF.

This chain connects TRBV7-8 to TRBJ1-2; 8 nucleotides align to TRBD1. The CDR3 is 15 amino acids. Germline V lookup: CDR1 SGHVS, CDR2 FQNEAQ. Trimming cost V 1 base and J 2 bases; bases outside gene matches: 3. CDR3 nucleotide sequence: TGTGCCAGCAGCTTAGGGACAGGGACCAACTATGGCTACACCTTC. The encoded protein is CASSLGTGTNYGYTF.

This rearrangement joins TRBV9 to TRBJ1-1; D may be TRBD1 (6 bases). V shed 4 bases and J shed 4 bases, with 17 bases lying between them. CDR3 size: 15 residues. Germline V CDR1 and CDR2: SGDLS, YYNGEE. CDR3 bases: TGTGCCAGCAGCTCGAACGGGGGGCCCGGCACTGAAGCTTTCTTT. The encoded protein is CASSSNGGPGTEAFF. Together with reference TRBV9 and TRBJ1-1, the CDR3 gives the full variable domain: DSGVTQTPKHLITATGQRVTLRCSPRSGDLSVYWYQQSLDQGLQFLIQYYNGEERAKGNILERFSAQQFPDLHSELNLSSLELGDSALYFCASSSNGGPGTEAFFGQGTRLTVV.

This clone was counted only a few times. This chain links TRBV7-8 with TRBJ2-1; D unclear. The germline CDR1 and CDR2 sequences are SGHVS and FQNEAQ. The CDR3 is 13 residues long. Trimming cost V 5 bases and J 5 bases, with 10 bases left between them. CDR3 amino acids: CASSDILNNEQFF. In DNA form, the CDR3 reads TGTGCCAGCAGCGACATTCTTAACAATGAGCAGTTCTTC. Complete variable domain (other parts from reference TRBV7-8 and TRBJ2-1): GAGVSQSPRYKVAKRGQDVALRCDPISGHVSLFWYQQALGQGPEFLTYFQNEAQLDKSGLPSDRFFAERPEGSVSTLKIQRTQQEDSAVYLCASSDILNNEQFFGPGTRLTVL.

The chain uses TRBV27 and TRBJ2-1, with 8 positions matching TRBD1. Per the germline V gene, CDR1 is MNHEY and CDR2 is SMNVEV (reference sequence). The CDR3 sequence is 18 residues long. V gave up 4 bases and J gave up 6 bases; unmatched junction bases: 17. The CDR3 nucleotides are TGTGCCAGCAGTTCTATTGACTCCGACAGGGGTTACGGCAATGAGCAGTTCTTC. As protein: CASSSIDSDRGYGNEQFF.

The CDR3 region has the DNA TGTGCCAGCAGTCTTCTTACTAGCGGGGGGGCCCAAGAGACCCAGTACTTC. As protein: CASSLLTSGGAQETQYF. This chain joins TRBV27 and TRBJ2-5; 13 positions agree with TRBD2. There are 17 residues in the CDR3. Losses at the gene ends were 5 bases for V and 1 base for J; bases not matched to a gene: 7. Per the germline V gene, CDR1 is MNHEY and CDR2 is SMNVEV (reference sequence).

The chain couples TRBV7-2 to TRBJ2-3; D may be TRBD2 (6 bases). V lost 1 base, J lost 11 bases, and 25 bases lay in between. The CDR3 consists of 17 residues. Per germline, CDR1 SGHTA and CDR2 FQGNSA. CDR3 residues: CASSLGGLLSPRDVQYF. In DNA, the CDR3 is TGTGCCAGCAGCTTAGGGGGACTTCTCTCCCCCCGAGACGTGCAGTATTTT.

The chain has TRBV7-9 and TRBJ2-1; weak D call: TRBD2 (5 bases). The germline V gene has CDR1 SEHNR and CDR2 FQNEAQ (reference sequence). This CDR3 is built from 14 residues. V was cut by 1 base and J by 10 bases, with 14 bases left in between. CDR3 sequence: CASSLGVGVEEQFF. The CDR3, as DNA: TGTGCCAGCAGCTTAGGGGTGGGAGTGGAGGAGCAGTTCTTC.

The chain is built from TRBV11-2 and TRBJ2-7; weak D call: TRBD1 (7 bases). V was pared by 8 bases and J by 2 bases, with 19 bases between. CDR3 length: 15 residues. The germline CDR1 and CDR2 sequences are SGHAT and FQNNGV. The CDR3 loop reads CASRGGTENPYEQYF. CDR3 coding DNA: TGTGCCAGCCGAGGCGGGACAGAGAATCCCTACGAGCAGTACTTC.

The chain links TRBV5-5 to TRBJ1-2, with D possibly TRBD1 on 6 matching bases. Germline V lookup: CDR1 SGHKS, CDR2 YYEKEE (reference sequence). Trimming took off 2 bases at V and 4 bases at J, with 12 bases between the two ends. CDR3 length: 14 amino acids. The CDR3 region has the DNA TGTGCCAGCAGCTTAGACCAGGGGTCCTATGGCTACACCTTC. Translation gives CASSLDQGSYGYTF.

This chain connects TRBV6-1 to TRBJ2-7; D may be TRBD2 (5 bases). Germline V gene sequence: CDR1 MNHNS, CDR2 SASEGT. This CDR3 spans 14 amino acids. Between the trimmed V and J ends, which lost 0 bases and 3 bases, there was a span of 9 bases. The CDR3 protein is CASSEAEGGYEQYF. The CDR3 nucleotides read TGTGCCAGCAGTGAAGCGGAAGGAGGCTACGAGCAGTACTTC.

This clone came up once. V and J are TRBV4-1 and TRBJ1-1, with D possibly being TRBD1 (5 bases). V lost 0 bases and J lost 7, with 9 bases in between. CDR1 and CDR2 (germline): MGHRA, YSYEKL. The CDR3 runs 13 residues. The chain's CDR3 is CASSQDGGIEAFF. The CDR3 coding sequence is TGCGCCAGCAGCCAAGATGGGGGGATTGAAGCTTTCTTT.

The V gene is TRBV6-5, the J gene TRBJ2-2, with a tentative D call TRBD1 (6 bases). V lost 5 bases, J lost 11 bases, and 15 bases lay in between. CDR3 size: 13 residues. Germline V gene lookup returns CDR1 MNHEY and CDR2 SVGAGI. The CDR3 DNA is TGTGCCAGCAGTCCCCGGGACATTTCTGAGCTGTTTTTT. This codes for CASSPRDISELFF.

The V and J genes are TRBV4-3 and TRBJ2-7; TRBD1 matches at 7 bases. V shed 0 bases, J shed 2 bases, and the junction held 7 bases outside the gene matches. CDR1 LGHNA and CDR2 YSLEER come from the germline V gene. The CDR3 is 16 amino acids. CDR3 protein: CASSQEGLDRTYEQYF. As DNA, the CDR3 is TGCGCCAGCAGCCAAGAAGGGCTGGACAGGACCTACGAGCAGTACTTC.